This paragraph covers one T cell receptor (beta chain) sequence. The antigen is undetermined. This sample stems from a study of cytotoxic CD8 clonotypes in ibrutinib-treated CLL. Turning to the study itself: Partial responses totalled some 24 and complete responses 2; after median around 74 months, roughly 14 remained remitted and about twelve progressed. Response samples were taken after a median of about 11 months on treatment, range 6 to 36. Study-wide points: Clonality correlated strongly with circulating CD8+ T cells and exceeded age-matched healthy donors at baseline.

Method: immunoSEQ multiplex PCR; TCRdb's copy keeps in-frame clones and lacks some. Of 35,000 or so clones in the sample, 60% to 80% were seen once. Trimming left V 3 bases short and J 6 bases short, with 15 bases between. CDR1 and CDR2 from the germline V gene are MNHNS and SASEGT. The CDR3 contains 14 residues. This receptor was identified in a human donor with chronic lymphocytic leukemia. The sequences come from PBMCs, collected at disease progression, from a patient treated with ibrutinib. The chain carries TRBV6-1 and TRBJ2-7; the D gene is possibly TRBD2 (6 bases). The chain's CDR3 is CASSDAGGVGEQYF. The CDR3 DNA follows: TGTGCCAGCAGTGATGCCGGGGGTGTGGGCGAGCAGTACTTC.